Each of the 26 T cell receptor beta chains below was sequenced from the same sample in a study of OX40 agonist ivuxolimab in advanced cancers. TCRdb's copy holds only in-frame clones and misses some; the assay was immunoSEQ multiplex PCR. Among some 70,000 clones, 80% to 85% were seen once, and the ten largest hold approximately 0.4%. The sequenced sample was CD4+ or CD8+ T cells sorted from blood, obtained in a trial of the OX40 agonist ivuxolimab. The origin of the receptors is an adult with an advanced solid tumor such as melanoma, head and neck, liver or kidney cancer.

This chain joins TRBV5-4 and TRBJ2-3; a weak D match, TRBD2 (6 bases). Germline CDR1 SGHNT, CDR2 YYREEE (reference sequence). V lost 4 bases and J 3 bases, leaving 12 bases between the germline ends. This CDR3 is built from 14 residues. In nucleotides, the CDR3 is TGTGCCAGCAGCCCCCGGGCGGGAACAGATACGCAGTATTTT. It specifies CASSPRAGTDTQYF.

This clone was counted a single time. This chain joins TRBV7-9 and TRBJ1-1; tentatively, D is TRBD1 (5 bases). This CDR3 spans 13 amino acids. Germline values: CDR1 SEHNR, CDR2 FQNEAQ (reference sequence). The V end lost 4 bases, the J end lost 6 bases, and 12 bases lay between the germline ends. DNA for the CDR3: TGTGCCAGCAGCTCCCAGGGTACCTCTGAAGCTTTCTTT. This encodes CASSSQGTSEAFF.

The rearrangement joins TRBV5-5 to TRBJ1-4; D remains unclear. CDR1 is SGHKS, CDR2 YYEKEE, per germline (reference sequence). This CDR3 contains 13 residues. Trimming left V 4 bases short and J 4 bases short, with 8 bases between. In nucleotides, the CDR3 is TGTGCCAGCAGCAACAGTTATAATGAAAAACTGTTTTTT. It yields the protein CASSNSYNEKLFF.

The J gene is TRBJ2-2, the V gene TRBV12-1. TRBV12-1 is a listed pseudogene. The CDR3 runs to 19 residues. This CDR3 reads CASSLPNPGRRANTGELFF. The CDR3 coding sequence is TGTGCCAGCAGCCTACCTAACCCGGGACGCAGAGCGAACACCGGGGAGCTGTTTTTT.

CDR3 amino acids: CASSLTDTAGIQYF. The CDR3, as DNA: TGTGCCAGCAGTTTAACGGACACAGCGGGCATTCAGTACTTC. V and J are TRBV28 and TRBJ2-4, with D possibly TRBD2 on 6 matching bases. The CDR3 is made up of 14 amino acids. The germline CDR1 and CDR2 sequences are MDHEN and SYDVKM. The V and J ends lost 2 bases and 9 bases respectively, with 14 bases between them.

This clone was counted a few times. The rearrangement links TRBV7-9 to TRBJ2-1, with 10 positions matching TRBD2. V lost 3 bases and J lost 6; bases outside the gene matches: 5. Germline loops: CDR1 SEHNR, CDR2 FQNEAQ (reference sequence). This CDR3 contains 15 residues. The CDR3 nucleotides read TGTGCCAGCAGCTTCTCGAGCGGGGGGGCCAATGAGCAGTTCTTC. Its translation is CASSFSSGGANEQFF.

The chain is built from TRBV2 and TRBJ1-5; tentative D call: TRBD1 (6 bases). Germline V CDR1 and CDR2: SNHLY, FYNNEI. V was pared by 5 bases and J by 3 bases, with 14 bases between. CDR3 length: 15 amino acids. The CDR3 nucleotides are TGTGCCAGCAGTCCGGACAGACATACCAATCAGCCCCAGCATTTT. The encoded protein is CASSPDRHTNQPQHF.

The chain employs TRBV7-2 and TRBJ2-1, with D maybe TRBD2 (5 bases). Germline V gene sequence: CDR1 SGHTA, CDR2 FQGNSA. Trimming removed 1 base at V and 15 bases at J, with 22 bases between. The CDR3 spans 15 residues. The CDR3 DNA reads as TGTGCCAGCAGCTTAGAATCATTCGGGATGGGCGAAAGGTTCTTC. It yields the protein CASSLESFGMGERFF.

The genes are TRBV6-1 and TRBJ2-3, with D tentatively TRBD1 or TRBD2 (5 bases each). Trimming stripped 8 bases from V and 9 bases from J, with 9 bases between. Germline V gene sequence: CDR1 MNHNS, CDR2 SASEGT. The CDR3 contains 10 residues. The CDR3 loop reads CASGDPTQYF. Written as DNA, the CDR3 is TGTGCCAGCGGGGACCCCACGCAGTATTTT.

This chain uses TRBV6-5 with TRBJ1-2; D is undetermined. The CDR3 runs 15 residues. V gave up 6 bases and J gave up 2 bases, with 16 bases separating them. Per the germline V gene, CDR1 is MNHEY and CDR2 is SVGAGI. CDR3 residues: CASSGRVARNYGYTF. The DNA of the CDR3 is TGTGCCAGCAGCGGGCGGGTTGCGAGAAACTATGGCTACACCTTC.

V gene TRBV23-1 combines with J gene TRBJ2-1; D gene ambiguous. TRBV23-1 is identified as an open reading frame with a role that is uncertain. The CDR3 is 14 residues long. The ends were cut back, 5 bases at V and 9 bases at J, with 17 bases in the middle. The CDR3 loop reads CASSSRPSSPEQFF. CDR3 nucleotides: TGCGCCAGCAGTTCCCGCCCCAGCAGTCCTGAGCAGTTCTTC.

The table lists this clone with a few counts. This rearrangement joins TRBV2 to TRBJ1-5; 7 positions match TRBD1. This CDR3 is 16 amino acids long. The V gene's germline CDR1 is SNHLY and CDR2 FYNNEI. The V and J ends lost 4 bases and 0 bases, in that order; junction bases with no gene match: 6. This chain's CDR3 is CASSGLTGSSNQPQHF. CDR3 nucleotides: TGTGCCAGCAGTGGCTTGACAGGGAGTAGCAATCAGCCCCAGCATTTT. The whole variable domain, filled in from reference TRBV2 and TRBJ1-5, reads EPEVTQTPSHQVTQMGQEVILRCVPISNHLYFYWYRQILGQKVEFLVSFYNNEISEKSEIFDDQFSVERPDGSNFTLKIRSTKLEDSAMYFCASSGLTGSSNQPQHFGDGTRLSIL.

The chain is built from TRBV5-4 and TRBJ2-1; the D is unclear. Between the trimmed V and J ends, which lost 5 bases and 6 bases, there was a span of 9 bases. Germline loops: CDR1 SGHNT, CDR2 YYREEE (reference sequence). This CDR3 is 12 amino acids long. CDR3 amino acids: CASSFPSNEQFF. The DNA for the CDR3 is TGTGCCAGCAGTTTCCCAAGCAATGAGCAGTTCTTC.

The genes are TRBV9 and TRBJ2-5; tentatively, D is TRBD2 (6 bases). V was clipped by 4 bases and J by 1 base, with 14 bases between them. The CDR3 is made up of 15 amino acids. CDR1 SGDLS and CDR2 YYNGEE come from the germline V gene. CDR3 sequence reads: CASSRAGRTQETQYF. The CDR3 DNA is TGTGCCAGCAGCCGGGCGGGACGGACCCAAGAGACCCAGTACTTC.

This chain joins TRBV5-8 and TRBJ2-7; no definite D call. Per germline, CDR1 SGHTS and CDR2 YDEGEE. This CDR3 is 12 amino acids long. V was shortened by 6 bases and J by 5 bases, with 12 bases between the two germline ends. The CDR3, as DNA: TGTGCCAGCAACTCCCTCCAGAACGAGCAGTACTTC. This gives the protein CASNSLQNEQYF.

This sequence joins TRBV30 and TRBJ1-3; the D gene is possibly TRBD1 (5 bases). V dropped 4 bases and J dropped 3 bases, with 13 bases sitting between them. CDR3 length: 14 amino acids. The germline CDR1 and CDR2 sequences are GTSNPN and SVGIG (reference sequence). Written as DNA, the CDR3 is TGTGCCTGGACCTGGGGGTCCGGTGGAAACACCATATATTTT. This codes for CAWTWGSGGNTIYF. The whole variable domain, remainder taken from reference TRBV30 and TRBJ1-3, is SQTIHQWPATLVQPVGSPLSLECTVEGTSNPNLYWYRQAAGRGLQLLFYSVGIGQISSEVPQNLSASRPQDRQFILSSKKLLLSDSGFYLCAWTWGSGGNTIYFGEGSWLTVV.

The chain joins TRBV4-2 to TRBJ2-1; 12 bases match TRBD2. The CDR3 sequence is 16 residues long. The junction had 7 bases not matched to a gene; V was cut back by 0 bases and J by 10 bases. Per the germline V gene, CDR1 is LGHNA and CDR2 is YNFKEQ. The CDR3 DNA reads TGTGCCAGCAGCCAAGATCTAGCGGGAGGGCCAGGGGAGCAGTTCTTC. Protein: CASSQDLAGGPGEQFF.

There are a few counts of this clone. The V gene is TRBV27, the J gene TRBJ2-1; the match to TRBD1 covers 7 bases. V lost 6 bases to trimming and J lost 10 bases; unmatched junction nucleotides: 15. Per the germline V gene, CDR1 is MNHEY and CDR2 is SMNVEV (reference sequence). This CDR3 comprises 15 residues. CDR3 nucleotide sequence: TGTGCCAGCAGCCCCCGCGGGCTGACAGGGACAGAGCAGTTCTTC. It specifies CASSPRGLTGTEQFF.

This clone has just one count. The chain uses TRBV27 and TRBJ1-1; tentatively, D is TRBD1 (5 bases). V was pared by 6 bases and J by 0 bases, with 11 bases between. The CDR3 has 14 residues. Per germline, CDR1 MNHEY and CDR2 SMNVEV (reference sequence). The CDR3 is CASRARGLNTEAFF. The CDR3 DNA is TGTGCCAGCAGGGCCCGGGGGTTGAACACTGAAGCTTTCTTT.

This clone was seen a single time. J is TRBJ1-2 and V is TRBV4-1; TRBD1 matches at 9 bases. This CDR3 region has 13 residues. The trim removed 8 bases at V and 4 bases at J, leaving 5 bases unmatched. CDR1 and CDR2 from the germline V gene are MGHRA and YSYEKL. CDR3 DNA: TGCGCCAGCCTGGGACAGGGATCCTATGGCTACACCTTC. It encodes CASLGQGSYGYTF.

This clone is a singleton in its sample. The chain's CDR3 is CASSQEGGISPLHF. The CDR3 DNA reads TGTGCCAGCAGTCAAGAAGGGGGAATTTCACCCCTCCACTTT. The chain couples TRBV6-6 to TRBJ1-6; D possibly corresponds to TRBD1 (6 bases). V lost 5 bases and J 9 bases, leaving 14 bases between the germline ends. The CDR3 runs 14 residues. Germline V gives CDR1 MNHNY, CDR2 SVGAGI (reference sequence).

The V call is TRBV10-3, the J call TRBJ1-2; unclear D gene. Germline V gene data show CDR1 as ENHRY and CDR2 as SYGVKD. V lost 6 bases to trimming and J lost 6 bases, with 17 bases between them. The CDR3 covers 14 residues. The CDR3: CAIRSTSEGNGYTF. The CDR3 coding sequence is TGTGCCATCAGGTCGACTTCGGAAGGGAATGGCTACACCTTC.

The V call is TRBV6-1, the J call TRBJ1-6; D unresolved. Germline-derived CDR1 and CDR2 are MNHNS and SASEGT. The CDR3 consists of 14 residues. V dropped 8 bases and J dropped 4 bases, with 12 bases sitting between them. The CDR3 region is CASSSGPYNSPLHF. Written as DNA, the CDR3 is TGTGCCAGCTCCTCCGGGCCTTATAATTCACCCCTCCACTTT.

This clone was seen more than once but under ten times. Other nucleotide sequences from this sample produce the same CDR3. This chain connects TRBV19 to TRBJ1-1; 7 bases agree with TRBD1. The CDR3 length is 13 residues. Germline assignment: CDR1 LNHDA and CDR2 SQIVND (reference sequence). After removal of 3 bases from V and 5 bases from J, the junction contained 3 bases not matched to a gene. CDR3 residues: CASSIDRDTEAFF. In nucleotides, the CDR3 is TGTGCCAGTAGTATTGACAGGGATACTGAAGCTTTCTTT.

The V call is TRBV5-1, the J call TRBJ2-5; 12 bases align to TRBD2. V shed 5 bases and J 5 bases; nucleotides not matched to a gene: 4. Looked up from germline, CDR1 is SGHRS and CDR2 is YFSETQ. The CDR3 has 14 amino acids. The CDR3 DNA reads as TGCGCCAGCAGTTCCGGGACTAGCGGGGAGACCCAGTACTTC. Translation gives CASSSGTSGETQYF.

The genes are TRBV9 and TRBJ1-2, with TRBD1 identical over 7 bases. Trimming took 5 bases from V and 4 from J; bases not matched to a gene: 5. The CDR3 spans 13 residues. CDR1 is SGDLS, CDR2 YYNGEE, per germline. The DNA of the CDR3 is TGTGCCAGCAGTCATAGACAGGGCTATGGCTACACCTTC. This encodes CASSHRQGYGYTF.